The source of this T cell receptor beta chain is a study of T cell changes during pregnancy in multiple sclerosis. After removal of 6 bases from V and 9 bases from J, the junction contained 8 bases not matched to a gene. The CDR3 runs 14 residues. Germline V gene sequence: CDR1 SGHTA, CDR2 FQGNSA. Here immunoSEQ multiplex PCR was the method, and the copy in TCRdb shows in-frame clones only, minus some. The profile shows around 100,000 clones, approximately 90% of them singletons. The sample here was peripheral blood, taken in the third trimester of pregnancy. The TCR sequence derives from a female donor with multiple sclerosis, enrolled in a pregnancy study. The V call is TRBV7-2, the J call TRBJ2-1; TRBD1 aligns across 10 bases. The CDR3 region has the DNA TGTGCCAGCAGAAAGGACAGGGGGGCGGCTGAGCAGTTCTTC. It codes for CASRKDRGAAEQFF.